The 27 T cell receptor beta chains below were found in one sample sequenced in a study of graft-versus-host responses after intestinal transplantation. Method: immunoSEQ multiplex PCR; TCRdb's copy keeps in-frame clones and lacks some. The sample shows tens of thousands of clones, more than 85% of them seen only once. The sample consisted of PBMCs, taken 66 days after intestinal transplant. The origin of the receptors is a human patient who received an intestinal transplant, so some T cells may come from the graft donor.

The V gene is TRBV7-2, the J gene TRBJ1-3, with D hard to call. Germline CDR1 and CDR2: SGHTA and FQGNSA. V lost 5 bases and J lost 4, with 12 bases in between. There are 14 residues in the CDR3. CDR3 in DNA: TGTGCCAGCAGCCCCGGGGTAGCCGGAAACACCATATATTTT. Translated: CASSPGVAGNTIYF.

The chain employs TRBV6-1 and TRBJ1-6, with no clear D. The V gene lost 3 bases and the J gene lost 3 bases, with 0 bases spanning the gap. Germline CDR1 MNHNS, CDR2 SASEGT. This CDR3 is built from 12 residues. CDR3 region: CASSDYNSPLHF. DNA of the CDR3: TGTGCCAGCAGTGACTATAATTCACCCCTCCACTTT.

This chain links TRBV5-1 with TRBJ1-3; TRBD1 matches 7 bases. J lost 2 bases, V lost 2 bases, and 4 bases had no gene match. Germline V CDR1 and CDR2: SGHRS, YFSETQ. The CDR3 has 15 amino acids. The CDR3 coding sequence is TGCGCCAGCAGCTTAGAGGGGGCCACTGGAAACACCATATATTTT. Translating it yields CASSLEGATGNTIYF.

CDR3: CALDFVEGAEQYF. In nucleotides, the CDR3 is TGTGCCTTAGACTTCGTCGAAGGGGCAGAGCAGTACTTC. J is TRBJ2-7 and V is TRBV30, with D perhaps matching TRBD1 (5 bases). The ends were cut back, 7 bases at V and 7 bases at J, with 20 bases in the middle. The CDR3 covers 13 residues. CDR1 is GTSNPN, CDR2 SVGIG, per germline (reference sequence).

The V and J genes are TRBV7-9 and TRBJ1-1; 9 nucleotides agree with TRBD1. CDR1 and CDR2 from the germline V gene are SEHNR and FQNEAQ (reference sequence). V was pared by 5 bases and J by 5 bases, with 9 bases of the junction left unmatched. This CDR3 has 15 residues. CDR3 DNA sequence: TGTGCCAGCAGCAAACCGGGACAGGGAGGGACTGAAGCTTTCTTT. Encoded protein: CASSKPGQGGTEAFF.

V usage is TRBV6-5 and J usage is TRBJ1-5; TRBD1 agrees at 8 bases. This CDR3 spans 16 amino acids. J lost 4 bases, V lost 4 bases, and 9 bases had no gene match. Per the germline V gene, CDR1 is MNHEY and CDR2 is SVGAGI. CDR3 DNA sequence: TGTGCCAGCAGTTCAGGACAGGGAAGGGGGAATCAGCCCCAGCATTTT. This gives the protein CASSSGQGRGNQPQHF.

The chain links TRBV29-1 to TRBJ2-7, with 7 bases matching TRBD1. Germline V gives CDR1 SQVTM, CDR2 ANQGSEA. The CDR3 has 12 amino acids. V lost 6 bases and J lost 7; bases outside the gene matches: 9. The CDR3 coding sequence is TGCAGCGTAAGGACAGGTTCGGGGGAGCAGTACTTC. Translation gives CSVRTGSGEQYF.

This clone appeared a few times. This chain connects TRBV6-1 to TRBJ1-5; 11 bases map to TRBD1. Per the germline V gene, CDR1 is MNHNS and CDR2 is SASEGT. The V segment lost 0 bases and the J segment 5 bases; nucleotides outside the gene matches: 0. The CDR3 has 15 residues. Here the CDR3 DNA reads TGTGCCAGCAGTGAAGCGGACAGGGGGCATCAGCCCCAGCATTTT. Amino acid sequence: CASSEADRGHQPQHF.

The chain recombines TRBV15 with TRBJ2-3, with D unresolved. Germline values: CDR1 LNHNV, CDR2 YYDKDF (reference sequence). The CDR3 has 14 amino acids. Trimming left V 0 bases short and J 5 bases short, with 9 bases between. This CDR3 reads CATSRDRLGDTQYF. CDR3 bases: TGTGCCACCAGCAGAGATAGGCTGGGAGATACGCAGTATTTT.

V gene TRBV28 combines with J gene TRBJ1-1; D is undetermined. Germline assignment: CDR1 MDHEN and CDR2 SYDVKM. Trimming took off 6 bases at V and 4 bases at J, with 15 bases between the two ends. The CDR3 spans 14 residues. The CDR3 reads CASSKRGIGTEAFF. CDR3 coding DNA: TGTGCCAGCAGCAAGCGGGGTATCGGCACTGAAGCTTTCTTT.

In the case of this clone: One end of the junction is discordant with germline, which a read error may explain. This rearrangement joins TRBV18 to TRBJ1-1; D not certain. The CDR3 runs to 13 residues. Per the germline V gene, CDR1 is KGHSH and CDR2 is LQKENI. CDR3 bases: TGTGCCAGCTCACGGTATCTCGGAGGCCCCCGCCTCTTT. This codes for CASSRYLGGPRLF.

The rearrangement links TRBV30 to TRBJ1-2; a weak D match, TRBD1 (5 bases). The CDR3 has 14 amino acids. Between the trimmed V and J ends, which lost 7 bases and 2 bases, there was a span of 17 bases. CDR1 is GTSNPN and CDR2 is SVGIG in the germline V gene (reference sequence). The CDR3 DNA sequence: TGTGCCTCCAAACCTCCGGACAAGAACTATGGCTACACCTTC. Protein: CASKPPDKNYGYTF. Full variable domain (remainder filled in from reference TRBV30 and TRBJ1-2): SQTIHQWPATLVQPVGSPLSLECTVEGTSNPNLYWYRQAAGRGLQLLFYSVGIGQISSEVPQNLSASRPQDRQFILSSKKLLLSDSGFYLCASKPPDKNYGYTFGSGTRLTVV.

This rearrangement joins TRBV29-1 to TRBJ1-2; no definite D call. Germline V gives CDR1 SQVTM, CDR2 ANQGSEA. The CDR3 is made up of 11 amino acids. Between the trimmed V and J ends, which lost 6 bases and 8 bases, there was a span of 13 bases. CDR3: CSVRPTEGYTF. For the CDR3, the DNA is TGCAGCGTCCGACCCACAGAGGGCTACACCTTC.

The chain uses TRBV30 and TRBJ1-1; 8 bases fit TRBD1. Per germline, CDR1 GTSNPN and CDR2 SVGIG (reference sequence). Trimming cost V 4 bases and J 7 bases; bases outside gene matches: 5. This CDR3 is 12 amino acids long. For the CDR3, the DNA is TGTGCCTGGATGGGGACAGGTAGTGAAGCTTTCTTT. Translated, it gives CAWMGTGSEAFF.

The chain joins TRBV28 to TRBJ2-5, with D perhaps TRBD1 or TRBD2 (6 bases each). The CDR3 is 13 amino acids. Germline loops: CDR1 MDHEN, CDR2 SYDVKM. The germline V and J ends were trimmed by 7 bases and 5 bases, with 14 bases remaining between them. This chain's CDR3 is CASTWGDKETQYF. The CDR3 coding sequence is TGTGCCAGCACCTGGGGGGACAAGGAGACCCAGTACTTC.

This clone was found once. The chain couples TRBV28 to TRBJ2-1; the match to TRBD2 covers 7 bases. Trimming cost V 6 bases and J 0 bases; bases outside gene matches: 11. Germline-derived CDR1 and CDR2 are MDHEN and SYDVKM. This CDR3 is 17 amino acids long. CDR3 nucleotide sequence: TGTGCCAGCAGGGGCGGTTGGGACTATAGCTCCTACAATGAGCAGTTCTTC. Its protein is CASRGGWDYSSYNEQFF. Full variable domain (rest looked up from reference TRBV28 and TRBJ2-1): DVKVTQSSRYLVKRTGEKVFLECVQDMDHENMFWYRQDPGLGLRLIYFSYDVKMKEKGDIPEGYSVSREKKERFSLILESASTNQTSMYLCASRGGWDYSSYNEQFFGPGTRLTVL.

There are a few counts of this clone. The rearrangement uses TRBV27 and TRBJ1-5; tentative D call: TRBD1 (6 bases). V was cut by 6 bases and J by 0 bases, with 12 bases left in between. Germline V gives CDR1 MNHEY, CDR2 SMNVEV (reference sequence). CDR3 length: 15 residues. In DNA, the CDR3 is TGTGCCAGCAGGGGAACACAGGGTAGCAATCAGCCCCAGCATTTT. This sequence encodes CASRGTQGSNQPQHF.

The rearrangement uses TRBV2 and TRBJ1-5; the D gene is possibly TRBD1 (5 bases). The CDR3 loop spans 19 amino acids. V lost 3 bases, J lost 0 bases, and 21 bases lay in between. Per germline, CDR1 SNHLY and CDR2 FYNNEI. The CDR3 is CASSEQGANAANSNQPQHF. As DNA, the CDR3 is TGTGCCAGCAGTGAGCAGGGAGCTAATGCGGCTAATAGCAATCAGCCCCAGCATTTT.

This clone was seen a single time. This chain joins TRBV7-7 and TRBJ1-1; the D gene is possibly TRBD1 (5 bases). Trimming shortened V by 8 bases and J by 3 bases, and 13 bases separated the two germline ends. CDR3 length: 13 residues. Germline-derived CDR1 and CDR2 are SSHAT and FNYEAQ (reference sequence). This chain's CDR3 is CASSMGQDTEAFF. CDR3 bases: TGTGCCAGCTCAATGGGGCAGGACACTGAAGCTTTCTTT.

The chain carries TRBV27 and TRBJ2-1, with 11 bases that match TRBD2. The J segment lost 5 bases and the V segment lost 4 bases, leaving 4 bases of the junction unmatched. The CDR3 extends over 15 amino acids. CDR1 MNHEY and CDR2 SMNVEV come from the germline V gene (reference sequence). The CDR3 region is CASSSGTSGDNEQFF. CDR3 nucleotides: TGTGCCAGCAGTTCCGGGACTAGCGGAGACAATGAGCAGTTCTTC.

This chain joins TRBV21-1 and TRBJ1-1. TRBV21-1 represents a pseudogene. The length of the CDR3 is 13 residues. As DNA, the CDR3 is TGTGCCAGCAGGGAAGATCTGAACACTGAAGCTTTCTTT. As protein: CASREDLNTEAFF.

The chain couples TRBV27 to TRBJ2-3; a weak D match, TRBD2 (6 bases). The V gene lost 8 bases and the J gene lost 0 bases, with 12 bases spanning the gap. The CDR3 has 14 residues. Germline lookup yields CDR1 MNHEY and CDR2 SMNVEV (reference sequence). In DNA, the CDR3 is TGTGCCAGCGGAACCGGGACTAGCACAGATACGCAGTATTTT. This translates into CASGTGTSTDTQYF.

The rearrangement uses TRBV7-8 and TRBJ2-5; a weak D match, TRBD1 (6 bases). The V gene's germline CDR1 is SGHVS and CDR2 FQNEAQ. Trimming pared 4 bases from V and 1 base from J, leaving 10 bases between. The CDR3 sequence is 14 residues long. This CDR3 is CASSYGQIQETQYF. The CDR3 DNA sequence: TGTGCCAGCAGCTATGGACAGATCCAAGAGACCCAGTACTTC.

The rearrangement uses TRBV7-9 and TRBJ2-7; D is ambiguous. Between the trimmed V and J ends, which lost 1 base and 7 bases, there was a span of 8 bases. Germline CDR1 and CDR2: SEHNR and FQNEAQ (reference sequence). The CDR3 runs to 12 residues. The CDR3 region is CASSLDGVEQYF. CDR3 DNA sequence: TGTGCCAGCAGCTTAGATGGGGTAGAGCAGTACTTC.

The chain is built from TRBV13 and TRBJ1-1; D possibly corresponds to TRBD1 (5 bases). Between the trimmed V and J ends, which lost 5 bases and 10 bases, there was a span of 14 bases. There are 12 residues in the CDR3. Looked up from germline, CDR1 is PRHDT and CDR2 is FYEKMQ (reference sequence). The CDR3 loop is CASSPGRAGAFF. CDR3 nucleotide sequence: TGTGCCAGCAGCCCAGGGAGGGCCGGAGCTTTCTTT.

This rearrangement joins TRBV10-2 to TRBJ2-2; possibly TRBD1 for D (5 bases). Germline V gene lookup returns CDR1 WSHSY and CDR2 SAAADI. This CDR3 is built from 15 residues. Trimming shortened V by 9 bases and J by 5 bases, and 19 bases separated the two germline ends. CDR3 in DNA: TGCGCCAGTAGAAGTGGGGCTTTCGAAACCGGGGAGCTGTTTTTT. As protein: CASRSGAFETGELFF.

The chain recombines TRBV2 with TRBJ1-2; the D is unclear. The ends were cut back, 1 base at V and 4 bases at J, with 19 bases in the middle. The germline V gene has CDR1 SNHLY and CDR2 FYNNEI. The CDR3 consists of 17 residues. CDR3: CASSEGLTGAFIYGYTF. CDR3 in DNA: TGTGCCAGCAGTGAAGGCCTGACGGGCGCCTTTATCTATGGCTACACCTTC.